This T cell receptor beta chain stems from a study of memory CD4+ T cells and cytomegalovirus serostatus. J lost 3 bases, V lost 5 bases, and 2 bases had no gene match. CDR1 and CDR2 (germline): MNHNS, SASEGT. The CDR3 is 13 amino acids. Single viable CD3+CD4+CD8-CD45RO+ cells were sorted as the memory CD4+ T cells. In this sample, this clone turned up a few times. TCRdb's table, derived via immunoSEQ multiplex PCR, lists solely in-frame clones and lacks some. The profile shows 55,000 or so clones, 65% to 80% of them singletons. The sample was memory CD4+ T cells from blood. The chain couples TRBV6-1 to TRBJ1-2; 8 nucleotides agree with TRBD1. The sequence derives from an adult in good health and CMV-seropositive. CDR3 in amino acids: CASSMGQDYGYTF. The CDR3 coding sequence is TGTGCCAGCAGTATGGGACAGGACTATGGCTACACCTTC.